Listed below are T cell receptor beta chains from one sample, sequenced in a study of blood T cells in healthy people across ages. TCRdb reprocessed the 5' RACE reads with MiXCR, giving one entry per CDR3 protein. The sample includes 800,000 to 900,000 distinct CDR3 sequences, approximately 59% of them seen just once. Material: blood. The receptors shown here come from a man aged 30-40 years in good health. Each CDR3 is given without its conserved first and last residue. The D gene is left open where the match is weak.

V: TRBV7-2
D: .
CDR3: ASSLVTGFGTDTQY

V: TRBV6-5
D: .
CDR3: ASSYGYRPFYEQY

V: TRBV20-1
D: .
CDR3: SAIGGAYEQY

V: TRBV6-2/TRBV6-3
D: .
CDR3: ASRSGAGELF

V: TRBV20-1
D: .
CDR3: SARHGTVYEQY

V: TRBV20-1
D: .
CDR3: SRDASGTDTQY

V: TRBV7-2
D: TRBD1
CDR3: ASSTKQGASYNEQF

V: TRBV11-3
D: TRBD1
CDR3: ASSFSGTGGHNEQF

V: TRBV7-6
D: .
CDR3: ASSLNRFTNYGYT

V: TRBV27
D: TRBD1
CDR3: ASSSPGQGGETQF

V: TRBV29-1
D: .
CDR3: SVPSGANVLT

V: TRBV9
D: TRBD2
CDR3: ASSVAGQRGGGETQY

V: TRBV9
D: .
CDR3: ASSGYGEINYGYT

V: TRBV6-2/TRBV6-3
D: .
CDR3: ASSLTEDTQY

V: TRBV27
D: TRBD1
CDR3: ASSWDSNPPLH

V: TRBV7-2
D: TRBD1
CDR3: ASSTTPVDRGGIQY

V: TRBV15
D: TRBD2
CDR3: ATSGTTPTYNEQF

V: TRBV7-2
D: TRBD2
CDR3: ASTQYGGAMYNEQF

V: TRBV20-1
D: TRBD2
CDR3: SARARGGVSTDTQY

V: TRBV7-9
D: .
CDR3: ASSLTEYQETQY

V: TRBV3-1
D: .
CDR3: ASSQGPPSESSYNEQF

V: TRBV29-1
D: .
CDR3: SALRDTSSYEQY

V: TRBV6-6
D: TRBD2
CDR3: ASSYGTSSSYEQY

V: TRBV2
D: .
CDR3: ASSSVEDSPLH

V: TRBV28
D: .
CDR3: ASSPSGATAQH

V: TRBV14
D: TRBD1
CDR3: AGASTGDSYEQY

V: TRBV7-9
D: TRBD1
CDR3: ASSPTGSETQY

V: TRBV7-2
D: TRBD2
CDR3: ASSLVGLVIEQF

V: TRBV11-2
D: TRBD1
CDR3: ASNLGTGGRETQY

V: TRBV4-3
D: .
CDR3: ASSQDGGPGETQY

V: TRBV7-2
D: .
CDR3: ASSQGEGPTNEKLF